This record covers a single T cell receptor (beta chain). What antigen it recognizes has not been identified. Nothing much larger sits one base from this clone, and base qualities are not available. This sample stems from a study of spatial heterogeneity in lung cancer (dated by TCRdb to between 2018 and 2020). Study-level background: Beta-chain transcripts were consistently detected in greater numbers than alpha-chain transcripts, which likely reflected higher beta-chain transcript abundance. The study quantitatively compared TCR alpha and beta repertoires across multiple tumor regions, matched nontumor lung and blood in non-small cell lung cancer. In the raw uncorrected reads, each unique combination of TCR and UMI appeared on average more than ten times. The study linked features of the TCR repertoire to counts of nonsynonymous mutations, which were determined by whole-exome sequencing of tumor tissue. Both alpha and beta chains were TCR-sequenced in samples taken at surgery, namely 220 tumor regions, around 61 matched nontumor lung samples and approximately 58 PBMC samples.

In light of the paper, this sample's time point label describes: sample taken at primary tumor resection. The donors were more than 65 patients from the lung TRACERx cohort who had early-stage, untreated non-small cell lung cancer. For TCR sequencing, whole RNA was extracted from tumor and nontumor lung tissue, or from cryopreserved PBMC samples, and no cell sorting was done. Patients were selected for TCR sequencing only if sufficient RNA was available from at least two tumor regions. Library creation used 5' RACE. Sequencing relied on a NextSeq 500. To allow correction of PCR and sequencing errors, the TCR library protocol tagged every TCR cDNA molecule with a unique molecular identifier. The source study handled its data this way. TCR identification, UMI-based error correction and CDR3 extraction were all carried out with Decombinator tools. Expanded TCRs were defined as those above a frequency of 2 per 1,000, corresponding to the top 1% of the tumor frequency distribution. Renyi diversity was calculated using the R vegan package after each repertoire was subsampled 100 times to 5,000 TCRs. CDR3 similarity networks were built from amino acid triplet string-kernel similarity, connecting CDR3s with pairwise similarity above 0.82. TCRdb itself trimmed the public reads at Q25 with fastp, ran MiXCR and retained productive beta chains. All rows with the same CDR3 protein become a single entry with the most common DNA and genes. For this entry, the V and J calls and clone size follow TCRdb and not the study's own pipeline. In all, the sample holds about 92,000 distinct CDR3 sequences, and roughly 12% of those were seen once. Jointly, the top ten make up over 40% of the sample.

V is cut by 0 bases and J by 2 bases, and the space between the germline ends is 8 bases. CDR1 LNHNV and CDR2 YYDKDF were looked up in the germline V gene (reference sequence). The CDR3, cysteine through phenylalanine, is 16 amino acids long. Only CDR3 DNA remains: 48 bases, in frame from the first base. Overall study outcomes, separate from this receptor: Ubiquitous expanded tumor TCRs were found in blood more often at tumor resection than at routine follow-up. Additional single-cell paired TCR alpha and beta sequencing was considered necessary to confirm, at a functional level, the hypothesis that regional TCRs recognize regional mutations.

This chain joins TRBV15 to TRBJ2-6, with no D gene named confidently. The sequence was obtained from a male donor with early-stage non-small cell lung cancer. Sequencing was performed on PBMCs, taken at surgery. The DNA sequence reads TGTGCCACCAGCAGAGAATTGCAAGCTGGGGCCAACGTCCTGACTTTC. It translates as CATSRELQAGANVLTF.